This T cell receptor (beta chain) emerged from a study of T cell repertoires in cytomegalovirus infection. CDR1 is SGHTA, CDR2 FQGNSA, per germline. The CDR3 is 14 residues long. Trimming removed 2 bases from V and 4 bases from J; junction bases left unmatched: 3. This clonotype was picked up many times. TCRdb processed the reads anew with MiXCR; each CDR3 protein has one entry. Here the sample spans about 530,000 distinct CDR3 sequences, more than 20% being singletons. Sequencing was performed on PBMCs. The rearrangement uses TRBV7-2 and TRBJ2-3, with TRBD2 identical over 7 bases. This receptor was identified in a human donor in good health (CMV status not recorded). Some clones in this sample may be carry-over from other donors' samples. The CDR3 loop reads CASSLQLAPDTQYF. The CDR3 DNA sequence: TGTGCCAGCAGCTTACAACTAGCGCCAGATACGCAGTATTTT. The variable domain in full, with the rest retrieved from reference TRBV7-2 and TRBJ2-3, is GAGVSQSPSNKVTEKGKDVELRCDPISGHTALYWYRQSLGQGLEFLIYFQGNSAPDKSGLPSDRFSAERTGGSVSTLTIQRTQQEDSAVYLCASSLQLAPDTQYFGPGTRLTVL.